The next 21 T cell receptor beta chains were all read from a single sample in a study of human T cells and chemical hapten exposure. Time point specified: healthy volunteer bleed at 6 weeks. It was unfractionated whole blood from which total RNA was extracted. In TCRdb, the RACE reads were re-called with MiXCR into one record per CDR3 protein. The table lists approximately 34,000 distinct CDR3 sequences, around 5.5% of them singletons, with around 13% in the top ten. Sequencing input: whole blood. The receptors derive from a human donor in good health. Some clones in this sample may be carry-over from other donors' samples.

This clonotype was detected many times. V gene TRBV14 combines with J gene TRBJ2-7; the D gene is possibly TRBD1 (5 bases). CDR1 and CDR2 from the germline V gene are SGHDN and FVKESK. The CDR3 has 14 residues. Deletions cut 4 bases from V and 1 base from J, with 11 bases between. CDR3 DNA: TGTGCCAGCAGCCCAGCAGGGATTTCCTACGAGCAGTACTTC. Its translation: CASSPAGISYEQYF.

This clonotype was detected many times. The rearrangement uses TRBV12-3 or TRBV12-4 and TRBJ2-1; 12 bases fit TRBD1. The CDR3 extends over 13 amino acids. With V trimmed by 10 bases and J by 6 bases, 4 bases remained unmatched. DNA for the CDR3: TGTGCCACCTGGGACAGGGGGCGCAATGAGCAGTTCTTC. Protein sequence: CATWDRGRNEQFF.

This clonotype was seen many times. The chain employs TRBV2 and TRBJ2-3; 9 bases agree with TRBD2. V shed 8 bases, J shed 0 bases, and the junction held 15 bases outside the gene matches. The CDR3 spans 18 residues. The germline gives CDR1 SNHLY, CDR2 FYNNEI. CDR3 sequence reads: CASHPSAGGLTSTDTQYF. The CDR3 nucleotides read TGTGCCAGCCATCCGTCCGCGGGGGGGCTGACTAGCACAGATACGCAGTATTTT. Combining the CDR3 with reference TRBV2 and TRBJ2-3 gives the whole variable domain EPEVTQTPSHQVTQMGQEVILRCVPISNHLYFYWYRQILGQKVEFLVSFYNNEISEKSEIFDDQFSVERPDGSNFTLKIRSTKLEDSAMYFCASHPSAGGLTSTDTQYFGPGTRLTVL.

There are many counts of this clonotype. The chain couples TRBV5-4 to TRBJ1-1, with 7 bases matching TRBD1. The junction had 5 bases not matched to a gene; V was cut back by 10 bases and J by 2 bases. The CDR3 spans 12 residues. Looked up from germline, CDR1 is SGHNT and CDR2 is YYREEE (reference sequence). Here the CDR3 DNA reads TGTGCCTCCACAGGGGTTAACACTGAAGCTTTCTTT. This translates into CASTGVNTEAFF. Together with reference TRBV5-4 and TRBJ1-1, the CDR3 gives the full variable domain: ETGVTQSPTHLIKTRGQQVTLRCSSQSGHNTVSWYQQALGQGPQFIFQYYREEENGRGNFPPRFSGLQFPNYSSELNVNALELDDSALYLCASTGVNTEAFFGQGTRLTVV.

The chain links TRBV27 to TRBJ2-3, with D possibly called TRBD1 or TRBD2 (6 bases each). V lost 0 bases and J lost 1, with 23 bases in between. The CDR3 extends over 20 amino acids. Germline V CDR1 and CDR2: MNHEY, SMNVEV (reference sequence). The chain's CDR3 is CASSLSGVWGSEGGTDTQYF. CDR3 nucleotide sequence: TGTGCCAGCAGTTTATCAGGTGTTTGGGGGTCGGAGGGGGGCACAGATACGCAGTATTTT.

In this sample, this clonotype turned up many times. This rearrangement joins TRBV5-8 to TRBJ2-7; the D call may be TRBD1 or TRBD2 (5 bases each). Germline V CDR1 and CDR2: SGHTS, YDEGEE. The CDR3 is 13 amino acids. V was clipped by 4 bases and J by 6 bases, with 14 bases between them. The CDR3, as DNA: TGTGCCAGCAGCAGACACGGGACGGGCGAGCAGTACTTC. Amino acids: CASSRHGTGEQYF.

In its sample, this clonotype was seen many times. The genes are TRBV20-1 and TRBJ2-1; D is ambiguous. The CDR3 consists of 14 residues. Germline CDR1 and CDR2: DFQATT and SNEGSKA (reference sequence). V lost 0 bases and J 4 bases, leaving 10 bases between the germline ends. This CDR3 is CSARDGRDYNEQFF. The CDR3 region has the DNA TGCAGTGCTAGAGATGGGCGCGATTACAATGAGCAGTTCTTC.

This clonotype was recorded many times. The chain carries TRBV19 and TRBJ2-5, with D possibly TRBD2 on 6 matching bases. The V and J ends lost 11 bases and 5 bases respectively, with 12 bases between them. Germline V gives CDR1 LNHDA, CDR2 SQIVND (reference sequence). The CDR3 contains 11 residues. This chain's CDR3 is CAGRTAETQYF. DNA for the CDR3: TGTGCCGGGAGGACTGCGGAGACCCAGTACTTC.

This clonotype has ten or more counts. This rearrangement joins TRBV7-9 to TRBJ2-1; D is unclear. The length of the CDR3 is 15 residues. Germline V gene sequence: CDR1 SEHNR, CDR2 FQNEAQ (reference sequence). Trimming removed 0 bases at V and 4 bases at J, with 10 bases between. CDR3 coding DNA: TGTGCCAGCAGCTTAGCCCCCCAGGTATACAATGAGCAGTTCTTC. It yields the protein CASSLAPQVYNEQFF.

At least ten counts were recorded for this clonotype. CDR3 in DNA: TGTGCCAGCAGCCTCCCCAGGGAGATAAATCAGCCCCAGCATTTT. Residues: CASSLPREINQPQHF. This chain links TRBV9 with TRBJ1-5; perhaps TRBD1 as D (5 bases). V was trimmed by 4 bases and J by 4 bases, leaving 15 bases between them. CDR1 SGDLS and CDR2 YYNGEE come from the germline V gene. The CDR3 totals 15 residues.

This clonotype has at least ten counts. The chain employs TRBV7-2 and TRBJ2-3; unclear D gene. CDR3 length equals 14 residues. Germline lookup yields CDR1 SGHTA and CDR2 FQGNSA. V was pared by 6 bases and J by 2 bases, with 12 bases between. CDR3 nucleotide sequence: TGTGCCAGCAGTCTTGGACCCCTCACAGATACGCAGTATTTT. Encoded protein: CASSLGPLTDTQYF.

The CDR3 protein is CASSPGDSEASPLHF. The CDR3 DNA sequence: TGTGCCAGCAGTCCAGGGGACTCGGAGGCCTCACCCCTCCACTTT. This chain connects TRBV28 to TRBJ1-6; perhaps TRBD1 as D (6 bases). The CDR3 is 15 residues long. V dropped 5 bases and J dropped 10 bases, with 18 bases sitting between them. Germline CDR1 and CDR2: MDHEN and SYDVKM.

This clonotype was seen at least ten times. The chain uses TRBV24-1 and TRBJ1-2, with TRBD1 as a possible D gene (6 bases). CDR3 length: 11 residues. CDR1 and CDR2 (germline): KGHDR, SFDVKD. Trimming took 5 bases from V and 6 from J, leaving 6 bases between them. CDR3 sequence (DNA): TGTGCCACCAGTGGACAGGATGGCTACACCTTC. Its protein is CATSGQDGYTF.

This clonotype was found many times. This rearrangement joins TRBV30 to TRBJ2-4; TRBD1 agrees at 8 bases. V lost 3 bases, J lost 2 bases, and 15 bases stayed unmatched. Germline loops: CDR1 GTSNPN, CDR2 SVGIG (reference sequence). This CDR3 has 18 residues. The CDR3 sequence is CAWSPYRGRGLSKNIQYF. DNA of the CDR3: TGTGCCTGGAGCCCCTACAGAGGCAGGGGGCTTTCCAAAAACATTCAGTACTTC.

This clonotype was observed many times. J is TRBJ2-3 and V is TRBV21-1; TRBD2, the table's D call, was not compared with the DNA. TRBV21-1 is a pseudogene. The CDR3 spans 16 residues. Here the CDR3 reads CASSKKGGTSTDTQYF. CDR3 DNA sequence: TGTGCCAGCAGCAAAAAGGGCGGGACTAGCACAGATACGCAGTATTTT.

This clonotype was detected ten times or more. The gene calls are TRBV5-6 and TRBJ1-2; D is uncertain. Germline V CDR1 and CDR2: SGHDT, YYEEEE. Deletions cut 5 bases from V and 4 bases from J, with 12 bases between. This CDR3 has 13 residues. The CDR3 region is CASRPDTLYGYTF. The DNA for the CDR3 is TGTGCCAGCAGACCCGACACCCTCTATGGCTACACCTTC.

This clonotype was picked up a small number of times. The V gene is TRBV30, the J gene TRBJ2-6, with D possibly TRBD1 on 5 matching bases. The CDR3 contains 16 residues. V was shortened by 4 bases and J by 3 bases, with 16 bases between the two germline ends. Germline assignment: CDR1 GTSNPN and CDR2 SVGIG (reference sequence). The CDR3 loop is CAWNRVSRDGANVLTF. The CDR3 nucleotides read TGTGCCTGGAATCGGGTTAGCAGGGATGGGGCCAACGTCCTGACTTTC.

This clonotype occurred many times. This chain uses TRBV27 with TRBJ1-1, with 7 bases identical to TRBD1. V was pared by 3 bases and J by 6 bases, with 7 bases of the junction left unmatched. CDR1 and CDR2 from the germline V gene are MNHEY and SMNVEV (reference sequence). This CDR3 contains 14 residues. CDR3 amino acids: CASSFEGGRAEAFF. In DNA, the CDR3 is TGTGCCAGCAGTTTTGAAGGGGGCAGGGCTGAAGCTTTCTTT.

This clonotype has at least ten counts. The V gene is TRBV12-3 or TRBV12-4, the J gene TRBJ1-5; D is uncertain. V was clipped by 4 bases and J by 4 bases, with 14 bases between them. The CDR3 is 15 residues long. The CDR3 DNA is TGTGCCAGCAGTTATGGGCAGTTAATTAATCAGCCCCAGCATTTT. This translates into CASSYGQLINQPQHF.

CDR3 sequence: CASSYGQGRLSYEQYF. The CDR3 DNA follows: TGTGCCAGCAGTTACGGACAGGGCCGCTTATCCTACGAGCAGTACTTC. The chain has TRBV6-2 or TRBV6-3 and TRBJ2-7, with 8 bases that match TRBD1. After removal of 2 bases from V and 1 base from J, the junction contained 7 bases not matched to a gene. The CDR3 loop spans 16 amino acids. Germline values: CDR1 MNHEY, CDR2 SVGEGT.

There are many counts of this clonotype. The chain carries TRBV5-1 and TRBJ2-7, with TRBD1 matching 10 bases. The CDR3 covers 13 residues. Trimming at V came to 5 bases and at J to 5 bases, leaving 4 bases not matched to a gene. The germline CDR1 and CDR2 sequences are SGHRS and YFSETQ. The CDR3 loop reads CASRPGQGDEQYF. In DNA, the CDR3 is TGCGCCAGCAGACCCGGACAGGGGGACGAGCAGTACTTC.